These 10 T cell receptor beta chains share one sample of origin, sequenced in a study of blood T cell repertoires in COVID-19. Repertoires were generated with immunoSEQ multiplex PCR, while TCRdb's copy carries only in-frame clones and drops some. Here the sample spans about 480,000 clones, over 75% being singletons. Sample: PBMCs or T cells enriched from blood (not recorded which). These receptors were collected from a woman aged 40-49 years who had recovered from COVID-19.

This clone occurred once. Other DNA sequences within the sample encode an identical CDR3. The chain employs TRBV12-3 or TRBV12-4 and TRBJ2-7; possibly TRBD2 for D (5 bases). The CDR3 covers 12 residues. Trimming removed 3 bases from V and 6 bases from J, with 9 bases in between. This CDR3 reads CASSFRGGEQYF. The CDR3 DNA sequence: TGTGCCAGCAGTTTTCGGGGTGGCGAGCAGTACTTC.

The V and J genes are TRBV4-2 and TRBJ2-1; D ambiguous. The germline V gene encodes CDR1 LGHNA and CDR2 YNFKEQ. The germline V and J ends were trimmed by 5 bases and 4 bases, with 18 bases remaining between them. The CDR3 is 16 residues long. The DNA of the CDR3 is TGTGCCAGCAGCAAATCGCCCCCAGCGCGGTACAATGAGCAGTTCTTC. Protein product: CASSKSPPARYNEQFF.

The chain recombines TRBV2 with TRBJ1-1, with D hard to call. V was clipped by 3 bases and J by 3 bases, with 5 bases between them. Per the germline V gene, CDR1 is SNHLY and CDR2 is FYNNEI. The CDR3 is 12 residues long. In nucleotides, the CDR3 is TGTGCCAGCAGTGATGGCTACACTGAAGCTTTCTTT. This encodes CASSDGYTEAFF. The variable domain in full, with the rest retrieved from reference TRBV2 and TRBJ1-1, is EPEVTQTPSHQVTQMGQEVILRCVPISNHLYFYWYRQILGQKVEFLVSFYNNEISEKSEIFDDQFSVERPDGSNFTLKIRSTKLEDSAMYFCASSDGYTEAFFGQGTRLTVV.

The rearrangement links TRBV24-1 to TRBJ1-5; D gene uncertain. V lost 5 bases and J 2 bases, leaving 21 bases between the germline ends. Germline V CDR1 and CDR2: KGHDR, SFDVKD. This CDR3 region has 18 residues. The CDR3 sequence: CATSVGVFLGRCNQPQHF. CDR3 DNA: TGTGCCACCAGTGTTGGAGTGTTCTTAGGGAGGTGCAATCAGCCCCAGCATTTT.

In the case of this clone: Other DNA sequences in the sample encode the same CDR3. The rearrangement joins TRBV30 to TRBJ1-2; no reliable D call. This CDR3 comprises 11 residues. V lost 2 bases and J 4 bases, leaving 5 bases between the germline ends. Germline values: CDR1 GTSNPN, CDR2 SVGIG (reference sequence). The CDR3 bases are TGTGCCTGGAGTCCAGGCTATGGCTACACCTTC. It translates to CAWSPGYGYTF.

J is TRBJ1-1 and V is TRBV5-1, with 9 bases lining up with TRBD1. The CDR3 contains 17 residues. Per germline, CDR1 SGHRS and CDR2 YFSETQ. J was trimmed by 6 bases and V by 0 bases; bases with no gene match: 12. The CDR3 here is CASSLAGQGTRIAEAFF. DNA of the CDR3: TGCGCCAGCAGCTTGGCGGGACAGGGAACGCGCATAGCTGAAGCTTTCTTT.

The J gene is TRBJ2-1, the V gene TRBV9; D gene ambiguous. The CDR3 runs 13 residues. Trimming took off 0 bases at V and 4 bases at J, with 5 bases between the two ends. CDR1 and CDR2 from the germline V gene are SGDLS and YYNGEE. CDR3: CASSVAPYNEQFF. In DNA form, the CDR3 reads TGTGCCAGCAGCGTAGCCCCGTACAATGAGCAGTTCTTC.

A few counts support this clone. The chain couples TRBV29-1 to TRBJ2-2; maybe TRBD1 (5 bases). CDR3 length equals 14 residues. Germline V gene data show CDR1 as SQVTM and CDR2 as ANQGSEA. Deletions cut 7 bases from V and 3 bases from J, with 15 bases between. This chain's CDR3 is CSASRDWDTGELFF. Written as DNA, the CDR3 is TGCAGCGCCAGCAGGGATTGGGACACCGGGGAGCTGTTTTTT.

J is TRBJ2-1 and V is TRBV24-1, with a tentative D call TRBD1 (6 bases). Trimming removed 4 bases from V and 0 bases from J, with 9 bases in between. The CDR3 runs to 15 residues. Germline CDR1 reads KGHDR; CDR2 reads SFDVKD. The CDR3 DNA sequence: TGTGCCACCAGTGACCAGGGGAGCTCCTACAATGAGCAGTTCTTC. The encoded protein is CATSDQGSSYNEQFF.

In DNA, the CDR3 is TGTGCCAGCAGCCCTAAGGGGAGACTAGTACCACAATACCAAGAGACCCAGTACTTC. It specifies CASSPKGRLVPQYQETQYF. This rearrangement joins TRBV4-2 to TRBJ2-5; the D gene is possibly TRBD2 (6 bases). Germline lookup yields CDR1 LGHNA and CDR2 YNFKEQ. The CDR3 runs 19 residues. The germline V and J ends were trimmed by 4 bases and 0 bases, with 24 bases remaining between them.